These 10 T cell receptor beta chains came from one sample sequenced in a study of OX40 agonist ivuxolimab in advanced cancers. TCRdb's copy holds only in-frame clones and misses some; the assay was immunoSEQ multiplex PCR. This table holds about 61,000 clones, 82% found once. The sequencing here drew on CD4+ or CD8+ T cells sorted from blood, taken in a trial of the OX40 agonist ivuxolimab. Receptor source: an adult with an advanced solid tumor such as melanoma, head and neck, liver or kidney cancer.

V usage is TRBV15 and J usage is TRBJ2-1; D gene uncertain. V lost 9 bases and J lost 8, with 17 bases in between. The length of the CDR3 is 13 residues. Germline values: CDR1 LNHNV, CDR2 YYDKDF (reference sequence). CDR3 in amino acids: CATRDQIKDEQFF. In DNA, the CDR3 is TGTGCCACTAGGGATCAAATAAAAGATGAGCAGTTCTTC. The complete variable domain, with remaining parts taken from reference TRBV15 and TRBJ2-1, reads DAMVIQNPRYQVTQFGKPVTLSCSQTLNHNVMYWYQQKSSQAPKLLFHYYDKDFNNEADTPDNFQSRRPNTSFCFLDIRSPGLGDTAMYLCATRDQIKDEQFFGPGTRLTVL.

The chain joins TRBV28 to TRBJ2-3; D call uncertain. This CDR3 contains 14 residues. Germline-derived CDR1 and CDR2 are MDHEN and SYDVKM. V was shortened by 2 bases and J by 6 bases, with 12 bases between the two germline ends. CDR3 in DNA: TGTGCCAGCAGTTTACCTGTTGGTGGGGATACGCAGTATTTT. Its translation is CASSLPVGGDTQYF.

J is TRBJ1-1 and V is TRBV30; maybe TRBD1 (5 bases). Per the germline V gene, CDR1 is GTSNPN and CDR2 is SVGIG (reference sequence). V was cut by 1 base and J by 1 base, with 13 bases left in between. This CDR3 spans 15 amino acids. The CDR3 loop reads CAWSAPGPSNTEAFF. CDR3 sequence (DNA): TGTGCCTGGAGTGCGCCGGGACCCTCGAACACTGAAGCTTTCTTT.

The J gene is TRBJ2-3, the V gene TRBV4-1; 10 nucleotides match TRBD2. The CDR3 is 16 residues long. The ends lost 1 base at V and 1 base at J; junction bases unmatched: 2. Germline assignment: CDR1 MGHRA and CDR2 YSYEKL. The CDR3 region has the DNA TGCGCCAGCAGCCAAGCCGGACTAGCGGGCACAGATACGCAGTATTTT. Its translation is CASSQAGLAGTDTQYF.

The chain joins TRBV5-1 to TRBJ2-2; D might be TRBD2 (6 bases). Germline V CDR1 and CDR2: SGHRS, YFSETQ. The CDR3 totals 13 residues. Trimming removed 2 bases from V and 5 bases from J, with 7 bases in between. The CDR3 DNA is TGCGCCAGCAGCTTTGGAGGGACCGGGGAGCTGTTTTTT. Translation gives CASSFGGTGELFF. Together with reference TRBV5-1 and TRBJ2-2, the CDR3 gives the full variable domain: KAGVTQTPRYLIKTRGQQVTLSCSPISGHRSVSWYQQTPGQGLQFLFEYFSETQRNKGNFPGRFSGRQFSNSRSEMNVSTLELGDSALYLCASSFGGTGELFFGEGSRLTVL.

This clone was observed a single time. This chain links TRBV7-3 with TRBJ2-1; the match to TRBD2 covers 13 bases. J gave up 10 bases and V 4 bases, and 7 bases lay outside the gene matches. CDR1 and CDR2 (germline): SGHTA, FQGTGA. There are 15 residues in the CDR3. CDR3 in DNA: TGTGCCAGCAGCTCCCCGGGACTAGCGGGAACGGAGCAGTTCTTC. It encodes CASSSPGLAGTEQFF.

Here the CDR3 DNA reads TGTGCCAGCAGGAAGGACGGTTATTCACCCCTCCACTTT. Its protein product is CASRKDGYSPLHF. The chain is built from TRBV6-5 and TRBJ1-6; no reliable D call. The CDR3 consists of 13 residues. With 6 bases removed from V and 8 bases from J, the gap between germline ends came to 11 bases. Germline values: CDR1 MNHEY, CDR2 SVGAGI.

The rearrangement uses TRBV10-3 and TRBJ1-1; D call uncertain. Germline-derived CDR1 and CDR2 are ENHRY and SYGVKD. V lost 6 bases, J lost 4 bases, and 9 bases lay in between. This CDR3 is 12 amino acids long. The chain's CDR3 is CAIRKGSTEAFF. DNA for the CDR3: TGTGCCATCAGGAAGGGAAGCACTGAAGCTTTCTTT.

This clone was detected a few times. An end of the junction does not agree with germline; a read error may underlie this. The rearrangement uses TRBV30 and TRBJ2-1; a weak D match, TRBD2 (7 bases). This CDR3 has 10 amino acids. The germline V gene encodes CDR1 GTSNPN and CDR2 SVGIG (reference sequence). CDR3 sequence reads: CAWSAGGLVF. CDR3 DNA: TGTGCCTGGAGTGCGGGGGGCCTAGTCTTC.

About this clone: The same CDR3 arises from other DNA sequences in this sample as well. The gene calls are TRBV11-1 and TRBJ2-5, with D possibly being TRBD2 (6 bases). CDR1 SGHAT and CDR2 FQDESV come from the germline V gene (reference sequence). The CDR3 has 13 amino acids. V was clipped by 1 base and J by 5 bases, with 8 bases between them. CDR3 bases: TGTGCCAGCAGCTTAGTAGGAGGGGAGACCCAGTACTTC. It encodes CASSLVGGETQYF. The variable domain in full, with the rest retrieved from reference TRBV11-1 and TRBJ2-5, is EAEVAQSPRYKITEKSQAVAFWCDPISGHATLYWYRQILGQGPELLVQFQDESVVDDSQLPKDRFSAERLKGVDSTLKIQPAELGDSAMYLCASSLVGGETQYFGPGTRLLVL.